This T cell receptor (beta chain) was found in a study of CD8+ T cells in alopecia areata. Study-wide findings and caveats: Amid tofacitinib therapy, many expanded lesional clones stayed present in scalp and blood. Patients displayed less clarity in TCR sharing than mice, a finding possibly related to HLA. Tofacitinib significantly reduced both scalp clonality and expanded CD8+ clones among the top 100.

Indicated treatment: oral pan-JAK inhibitor, 5-10 mg twice daily. As part of sample collection, lesional scalp punch biopsies and peripheral blood were taken from alopecia areata patients. V lost 1 base and J 2 bases, leaving 8 bases between the germline ends. This CDR3 is 14 amino acids long. Germline CDR1 is SGHDN and CDR2 is FVKESK. TCR sequencing used cDNA made by reverse transcription of extracted RNA. Here immunoSEQ multiplex PCR was the method, and the copy in TCRdb shows in-frame clones only, minus some. The data hold a few hundred thousand clones, with more than 45% observed a single time. A remark on this clone: Its specificity is not known.

This TCR came from a human donor with alopecia areata. This rearrangement joins TRBV14 to TRBJ2-5; D call uncertain. The specimen comprised CD4+ T cells sorted from blood, sampled at week 4, from a patient treated with tofacitinib. The CDR3 region has the DNA TGTGCCAGCAGCCAAGTTGTGGGGCAAGAGACCCAGTACTTC. This translates into CASSQVVGQETQYF.